Each of the 6 T cell receptor beta chains below was sequenced from the same sample in a study of a mutant IDH1 vaccine in newly diagnosed glioma. Their specific antigens are unknown. The time point denotes: week 11, during vaccination. In every dose of vaccine, 300 ug of mutant IDH1 20-mer peptide was given alongside topical imiquimod. Clones were read by immunoSEQ multiplex PCR, and TCRdb kept only the in-frame ones, dropping some. The repertoire holds about 130,000 clones, with 80% as singletons. Sequenced here: PBMCs, sampled from a glioma patient whose treatment included an IDH1 peptide vaccine. All receptors derive from a man aged 40-55 years with glioma.

The chain joins TRBV7-9 to TRBJ2-3; D is perhaps TRBD2 (6 bases). V shed 5 bases and J shed 5 bases, with 14 bases lying between them. CDR1 is SEHNR and CDR2 is FQNEAQ in the germline V gene (reference sequence). The CDR3 contains 14 residues. In DNA, the CDR3 is TGTGCCAGCAGCGGGCGAACAGCGGGAGATACGCAGTATTTT. It translates to CASSGRTAGDTQYF.

The rearrangement joins TRBV7-2 to TRBJ2-5; 7 bases agree with TRBD2. The CDR3 length is 14 residues. J was trimmed by 4 bases and V by 5 bases; bases with no gene match: 7. Germline loops: CDR1 SGHTA, CDR2 FQGNSA. CDR3 coding DNA: TGTGCCAGCAGCCCCTCTAGCGGACGAGAGACCCAGTACTTC. Encoded protein: CASSPSSGRETQYF. The full variable domain, in which reference TRBV7-2 and TRBJ2-5 provide the parts outside the CDR3, is GAGVSQSPSNKVTEKGKDVELRCDPISGHTALYWYRQSLGQGLEFLIYFQGNSAPDKSGLPSDRFSAERTGGSVSTLTIQRTQQEDSAVYLCASSPSSGRETQYFGPGTRLLVL.

The chain has TRBV18 and TRBJ2-7; D gene uncertain. Germline V gives CDR1 KGHSH, CDR2 LQKENI. V was clipped by 1 base and J by 3 bases, with 4 bases between them. The CDR3 consists of 12 residues. The CDR3 sequence is CASSPRGYEQYF. The DNA of the CDR3 is TGTGCCAGCTCACCACGCGGCTACGAGCAGTACTTC.

The chain joins TRBV9 to TRBJ1-4; 10 bases are a match to TRBD1. With V trimmed by 0 bases and J by 5 bases, 4 bases remained unmatched. The CDR3 length is 16 residues. Per germline, CDR1 SGDLS and CDR2 YYNGEE. Here the CDR3 DNA reads TGTGCCAGCAGCGTAGGGACAGGGGGGAAGAATGAAAAACTGTTTTTT. It translates to CASSVGTGGKNEKLFF.

The chain is built from TRBV28 and TRBJ1-2, with unresolved D. V lost 5 bases and J lost 5, with 18 bases in between. Looked up from germline, CDR1 is MDHEN and CDR2 is SYDVKM. The CDR3 has 15 amino acids. The CDR3 bases are TGTGCCAGCAGTCCTCACGGGTCGAGTATTTATGGCTACACCTTC. Its protein product is CASSPHGSSIYGYTF.

The chain combines TRBV5-4 with TRBJ2-5; 9 positions match TRBD1. Germline V gene data show CDR1 as SGHNT and CDR2 as YYREEE (reference sequence). Trimming cost V 4 bases and J 5 bases; bases outside gene matches: 9. The CDR3 runs to 15 residues. This chain's CDR3 is CASSGTGGIGETQYF. CDR3 in DNA: TGTGCCAGCAGCGGAACAGGGGGCATTGGGGAGACCCAGTACTTC.